This T cell receptor (beta chain) was retrieved from a study of blood T cell repertoires in COVID-19 (TCRdb year 2020). The study in broad terms: Samples covering the acute and convalescent phases of COVID-19 were provided by collaborators in the United States, Italy and Spain. The repertoires were released in a freely available public database intended as a resource for research on the immune response to SARS-CoV-2. The sample metadata nearly always contained a de-identified subject ID, COVID-19 status, age in years and sex. Deeply sampled blood TCRbeta repertoires from subjects exposed to, actively infected with, or recovered from COVID-19 were included in the dataset. Where available, HLA class I and class II types were taken from metadata supplied by the sample provider and were not determined by assay-based typing. Samples were obtained from the ongoing ImmuneRACE study (first 160 participants) and from over 1,000 subjects provided by 6 global collaborators. The prospective study material was composed of cDNA or gDNA derived from T cells, B-cell-depleted T cells, or PBMCs. Results and caveats for the whole study, not just this receptor: How much clinical and demographic metadata was included differed by source and by participant, and the metadata was provided uncurated.

From its cysteine to its phenylalanine, the CDR3 spans 14 amino acids. The DNA shown is the 42-base CDR3, in frame from base 1. V loses 7 bases, J loses 3 bases, and the germline ends lie 15 bases apart. The CDR1 and CDR2 encoded by the germline V gene are SGHTA and FQGNSA. Each collaborating institution followed its own protocols to collect whole blood in K2EDTA tubes. For TCRbeta analysis, collaborators shipped samples as frozen whole blood, isolated PBMCs, or DNA extracted from either of those sample types. The immunoSEQ Assay, a bias-controlled multiplex PCR, was used to amplify TCRbeta CDR3 regions from genomic DNA. The authors processed their data as follows. The number of nucleated cells in each sample was estimated by amplification of reference gene primers within the assay. Sequence reads were collapsed and filtered to measure the absolute abundance of every unique TCRbeta CDR3 rearrangement. Productive Simpson clonality was computed per sample as the square root of Simpson's diversity index over productive rearrangements. What TCRdb holds here is the immuneACCESS table cut down to in-frame rearrangements. Part of the clones is not present; checked against another copy, under half of the missing clones reflect an unresolved V gene, and the others are unexplained. Clone size and the V and J calls come from that table; the DNA yielded D and trimming. Counted in this sample were hundreds of thousands of clones; 85% of them appeared once. Approximately 7.6% of the sample is taken by the ten largest.

Note on this clone: Its binding antigen is unknown. No per-base quality is available; no much larger clone lies one base away.

Sequencing was performed on peripheral blood. The V gene is TRBV7-2 and the J gene is TRBJ1-2; matching of 5 bases hints at TRBD1 as the D gene. The TCR comes from a human donor in a cohort sampled during active COVID-19. CDR3 protein: CASTPQGGYYGYTF. The DNA reads TGTGCCAGCACCCCTCAGGGCGGTTACTATGGCTACACCTTC.